A selection of T cell receptor beta chains follows, all from one sample in a study of cytomegalovirus exposure and HLA in healthy donors. Some clones are missing from TCRdb's copy, which holds only in-frame ones; the method was immunoSEQ multiplex PCR. In the table there are some 200,000 clones, around three quarters of which are singletons. Sequencing was carried out using PBMCs. These TCRs come from a woman in her thirties in good health and CMV-seronegative. Each CDR3 is given with its conserved first and last residue. Each record gives: clone size, V gene, J gene, D gene, CDR3 protein, CDR3 DNA. The D gene is left open where the match is weak. Not all rows give a size; the values are once, few, many and, for expanded clones, a class.

clone size: NA; V gene: TRBV28; J gene: TRBJ2-7; D gene: NA; CDR3 protein: CASSFRGQSSYEQYF; CDR3 DNA: TGTGCCAGCAGTTTCCGTGGACAGAGCTCCTACGAGCAGTACTTC
clone size: NA; V gene: TRBV30; J gene: TRBJ1-3; D gene: NA; CDR3 protein: CAWSVSGNTIYF; CDR3 DNA: TGTGCCTGGAGTGTTAGTGGAAACACCATATATTTT
clone size: few; V gene: TRBV5-1; J gene: TRBJ2-3; D gene: NA; CDR3 protein: CASSDGRGTDTQYF; CDR3 DNA: TGCGCCAGCAGCGATGGAAGGGGGACAGATACGCAGTATTTT
clone size: NA; V gene: TRBV4-3; J gene: TRBJ2-1; D gene: NA; CDR3 protein: CASSELNGRGRYNEQFF; CDR3 DNA: TGCGCCAGCAGCGAGCTAAACGGGCGAGGGCGGTACAATGAGCAGTTCTTC
clone size: few; V gene: TRBV7-2; J gene: TRBJ2-7; D gene: TRBD2; CDR3 protein: CASSLGGRGYEQYF; CDR3 DNA: TGTGCCAGCAGCTTAGGCGGGAGGGGGTACGAGCAGTACTTC
clone size: NA; V gene: TRBV2; J gene: TRBJ2-2; D gene: TRBD1; CDR3 protein: CASNPNGQGGAGELFF; CDR3 DNA: TGTGCCAGCAACCCTAATGGACAGGGCGGCGCCGGGGAGCTGTTTTTT
clone size: NA; V gene: TRBV21-1; J gene: TRBJ2-7; D gene: NA; CDR3 protein: CASSRPLTLYEQYF; CDR3 DNA: TGTGCCAGCAGCAGACCACTGACTCTCTACGAGCAGTACTTC
clone size: NA; V gene: TRBV5-4; J gene: TRBJ1-2; D gene: NA; CDR3 protein: CASSSQTDEGGGYTF; CDR3 DNA: TGTGCCAGCAGCTCGCAAACAGATGAGGGAGGTGGCTACACCTTC
clone size: once; V gene: TRBV7-9; J gene: TRBJ1-2; D gene: TRBD1; CDR3 protein: CASSPPRTGYGYTF; CDR3 DNA: TGTGCCAGCAGCCCACCCAGGACAGGGTATGGCTACACCTTC
clone size: NA; V gene: TRBV5-5; J gene: TRBJ1-6; D gene: TRBD1; CDR3 protein: CASSLPQGDSPLHF; CDR3 DNA: TGTGCCAGCAGCTTACCACAGGGGGATTCACCCCTCCACTTT
clone size: NA; V gene: TRBV10-3; J gene: TRBJ1-1; D gene: TRBD1; CDR3 protein: CAISTPRGSGTEAFF; CDR3 DNA: TGTGCCATCAGCACCCCCAGGGGGTCAGGCACTGAAGCTTTCTTT
clone size: NA; V gene: TRBV2; J gene: TRBJ2-1; D gene: NA; CDR3 protein: CAGGGQDNEQFF; CDR3 DNA: TGTGCCGGCGGAGGGCAGGATAATGAGCAGTTCTTC
clone size: NA; V gene: TRBV5-4; J gene: TRBJ1-2; D gene: NA; CDR3 protein: CASSSGQQDYGYTF; CDR3 DNA: TGTGCCAGCAGCTCCGGACAGCAGGACTATGGCTACACCTTC
clone size: once; V gene: TRBV18; J gene: TRBJ2-5; D gene: NA; CDR3 protein: CASQTGRGVQETQYF; CDR3 DNA: TGTGCCAGCCAGACTGGCAGGGGGGTACAAGAGACCCAGTACTTC
clone size: NA; V gene: TRBV10-2; J gene: TRBJ2-5; D gene: NA; CDR3 protein: CASSEIRGETQYF; CDR3 DNA: TGCGCCAGCAGTGAGATTAGGGGAGAGACCCAGTACTTC
clone size: NA; V gene: TRBV4-3; J gene: TRBJ2-5; D gene: TRBD2; CDR3 protein: CASSQVGLAGEGGEQYF; CDR3 DNA: TGCGCCAGCAGCCAAGTTGGCCTAGCGGGAGAAGGGGGGGAGCAGTACTTC
clone size: NA; V gene: TRBV10-3; J gene: TRBJ2-3; D gene: NA; CDR3 protein: CAISKTGSRTDTQYF; CDR3 DNA: TGTGCCATCAGTAAGACAGGTTCTCGCACAGATACGCAGTATTTT
clone size: NA; V gene: TRBV2; J gene: TRBJ2-7; D gene: TRBD1; CDR3 protein: CASLLDRGHEQYF; CDR3 DNA: TGTGCCAGCCTTTTGGACAGGGGCCACGAGCAGTACTTC
clone size: few; V gene: TRBV7-2; J gene: TRBJ2-7; D gene: NA; CDR3 protein: CASSFAGASDEQYF; CDR3 DNA: TGTGCCAGCAGCTTCGCGGGGGCGTCGGACGAGCAGTACTTC
clone size: few; V gene: TRBV4-3; J gene: TRBJ2-1; D gene: NA; CDR3 protein: CASSSAPYNEQFF; CDR3 DNA: TGCGCCAGCAGTAGCGCCCCCTACAATGAGCAGTTCTTC
clone size: NA; V gene: TRBV18; J gene: TRBJ2-3; D gene: NA; CDR3 protein: CASSPEGAGTDTQYF; CDR3 DNA: TGTGCCAGCTCACCCGAAGGGGCGGGCACAGATACGCAGTATTTT
clone size: once; V gene: TRBV18; J gene: TRBJ1-1; D gene: NA; CDR3 protein: CASSTLGGEAEAFF; CDR3 DNA: TGTGCCAGCTCAACACTAGGCGGGGAGGCTGAAGCTTTCTTT
clone size: NA; V gene: TRBV15; J gene: TRBJ1-1; D gene: NA; CDR3 protein: CATSRDWGEGDTEAFF; CDR3 DNA: TGTGCCACCAGCAGAGATTGGGGGGAGGGGGACACTGAAGCTTTCTTT
clone size: NA; V gene: TRBV7-9; J gene: TRBJ2-5; D gene: NA; CDR3 protein: CAILTRYQETQYF; CDR3 DNA: TGTGCCATATTAACTAGGTACCAAGAGACCCAGTACTTC
clone size: NA; V gene: TRBV27; J gene: TRBJ1-5; D gene: NA; CDR3 protein: CASSLRVGQPQHF; CDR3 DNA: TGTGCCAGCAGTTTACGGGTAGGTCAGCCCCAGCATTTT
clone size: NA; V gene: TRBV27; J gene: TRBJ2-7; D gene: TRBD1; CDR3 protein: CASSLSGTGSSYEQYF; CDR3 DNA: TGTGCCAGCAGTTTATCGGGGACAGGGAGCTCCTACGAGCAGTACTTC
clone size: NA; V gene: TRBV7-9; J gene: TRBJ2-1; D gene: TRBD1; CDR3 protein: CASSLQGSSYNEQFF; CDR3 DNA: TGTGCCAGCAGCCTACAGGGGAGCTCCTACAATGAGCAGTTCTTC
clone size: once; V gene: TRBV27; J gene: TRBJ1-5; D gene: NA; CDR3 protein: CASSFLSNQPQHF; CDR3 DNA: TGTGCCAGCAGTTTCCTAAGCAATCAGCCCCAGCATTTT
clone size: NA; V gene: TRBV19; J gene: TRBJ2-1; D gene: TRBD2; CDR3 protein: CASSISVAGDYNEQFF; CDR3 DNA: TGTGCCAGTAGTATTAGCGTAGCGGGGGACTACAATGAGCAGTTCTTC
clone size: NA; V gene: TRBV9; J gene: TRBJ2-5; D gene: NA; CDR3 protein: CASSVGGLGETQYF; CDR3 DNA: TGTGCCAGCAGCGTAGGAGGGCTGGGGGAGACCCAGTACTTC
clone size: NA; V gene: TRBV7-2; J gene: TRBJ2-2; D gene: TRBD2; CDR3 protein: CASTLSGINTGELFF; CDR3 DNA: TGTGCCAGCACCTTAAGCGGGATCAACACCGGGGAGCTGTTTTTT
clone size: NA; V gene: TRBV2; J gene: TRBJ2-7; D gene: TRBD1; CDR3 protein: CASSPAGQGAREQYF; CDR3 DNA: TGTGCCAGCAGTCCGGCGGGACAGGGGGCTCGCGAGCAGTACTTC
clone size: NA; V gene: TRBV18; J gene: TRBJ1-1; D gene: TRBD1; CDR3 protein: CASSPSGGSYRFARAAFF; CDR3 DNA: TGTGCCAGCTCACCCTCAGGGGGTAGCTATAGGTTTGCGCGGGCAGCTTTCTTT
clone size: once; V gene: TRBV2; J gene: TRBJ2-7; D gene: NA; CDR3 protein: CASSEIQGPYEQYF; CDR3 DNA: TGTGCCAGCAGTGAGATTCAGGGCCCCTACGAGCAGTACTTC
clone size: once; V gene: TRBV5-6; J gene: TRBJ2-7; D gene: NA; CDR3 protein: CASSRGNEQYF; CDR3 DNA: TGTGCCAGCAGCCGAGGAAACGAGCAGTACTTC
clone size: NA; V gene: TRBV14; J gene: TRBJ1-3; D gene: NA; CDR3 protein: CASSQTTLLGRKSSGNTIYF; CDR3 DNA: TGTGCCAGCAGCCAAACAACTTTATTGGGCCGTAAGAGCTCTGGAAACACCATATATTTT
clone size: NA; V gene: TRBV4-1; J gene: TRBJ2-3; D gene: TRBD2; CDR3 protein: CASSQDRWEGPDTQYF; CDR3 DNA: TGCGCCAGCAGCCAAGATAGGTGGGAGGGGCCAGATACGCAGTATTTT
clone size: NA; V gene: TRBV4-1; J gene: TRBJ1-5; D gene: NA; CDR3 protein: CASSLDWGNQPQHF; CDR3 DNA: TGCGCCAGCAGCCTGGACTGGGGCAATCAGCCCCAGCATTTT
clone size: few; V gene: TRBV6-1; J gene: TRBJ1-1; D gene: NA; CDR3 protein: CASSEGTANTEAFF; CDR3 DNA: TGTGCCAGCAGTGAAGGGACAGCTAACACTGAAGCTTTCTTT
clone size: NA; V gene: TRBV2; J gene: TRBJ1-4; D gene: NA; CDR3 protein: CASSAPGQNFGEKLFF; CDR3 DNA: TGTGCCAGCAGTGCTCCTGGACAGAATTTTGGTGAAAAACTGTTTTTT
clone size: NA; V gene: TRBV11-2; J gene: TRBJ1-4; D gene: TRBD1; CDR3 protein: CASSQGGLEKLFF; CDR3 DNA: TGTGCCAGCAGCCAGGGGGGTCTTGAAAAACTGTTTTTT
clone size: few; V gene: TRBV7-9; J gene: TRBJ1-1; D gene: TRBD1; CDR3 protein: CSSSLPKGQGNTEAFF; CDR3 DNA: TGTTCCAGCAGCTTACCGAAGGGACAGGGGAACACTGAAGCTTTCTTT
clone size: NA; V gene: TRBV7-8; J gene: TRBJ2-5; D gene: TRBD2; CDR3 protein: CASSLLGTSGYIFQETQYF; CDR3 DNA: TGTGCCAGCAGCTTACTGGGGACTAGCGGGTACATATTTCAAGAGACCCAGTACTTC
clone size: NA; V gene: TRBV2; J gene: TRBJ1-5; D gene: NA; CDR3 protein: CASSPGFYSNQPQHF; CDR3 DNA: TGTGCCAGCAGCCCGGGATTTTATAGCAATCAGCCCCAGCATTTT
clone size: NA; V gene: TRBV6-4; J gene: TRBJ2-3; D gene: NA; CDR3 protein: CASSDNQGSGTDTQYF; CDR3 DNA: TGTGCCAGCAGTGACAACCAGGGGTCCGGCACAGATACGCAGTATTTT